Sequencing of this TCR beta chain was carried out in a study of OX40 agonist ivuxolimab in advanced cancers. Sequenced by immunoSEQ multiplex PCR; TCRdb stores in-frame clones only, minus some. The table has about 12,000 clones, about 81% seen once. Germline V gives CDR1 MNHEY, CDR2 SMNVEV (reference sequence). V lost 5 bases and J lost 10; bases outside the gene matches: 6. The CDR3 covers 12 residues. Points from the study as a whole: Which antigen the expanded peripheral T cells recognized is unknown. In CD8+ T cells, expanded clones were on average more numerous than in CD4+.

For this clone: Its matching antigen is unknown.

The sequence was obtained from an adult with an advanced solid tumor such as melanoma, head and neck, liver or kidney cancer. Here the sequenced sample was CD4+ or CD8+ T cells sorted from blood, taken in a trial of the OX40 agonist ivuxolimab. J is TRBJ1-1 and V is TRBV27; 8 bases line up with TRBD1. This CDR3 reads CASSQGAGGAFF. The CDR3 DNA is TGTGCCAGCAGTCAGGGGGCAGGAGGAGCTTTCTTT.